Listed here are 32 T cell receptor beta chains from one sample, sequenced in a study of type 1 regulatory T cells. TCRdb recomputed calls from the reads with MiXCR, one row per CDR3 protein. The data show fewer than 75,000 distinct CDR3 sequences, roughly half seen once. No antigen has been identified for these receptors. Sequencing was carried out using cultured non-Tr1 T cells, either the whole culture or a sorted T cell fraction (not recorded which). The receptors shown here come from a human donor in good health.

The gene calls are TRBV10-3 and TRBJ2-5; 9 positions match TRBD1. With V trimmed by 6 bases and J by 5 bases, 10 bases remained unmatched. From germline, CDR1 is ENHRY and CDR2 SYGVKD. The length of the CDR3 is 15 residues. This CDR3 reads CAIRAGTGSVETQYF. The CDR3 nucleotides are TGTGCCATCAGAGCCGGGACAGGGTCGGTGGAGACCCAGTACTTC.

V is TRBV2 and J is TRBJ2-6; D remains unclear. The CDR3 totals 16 residues. V lost 6 bases and J lost 2, with 14 bases in between. CDR1 and CDR2 (germline): SNHLY, FYNNEI. The CDR3 DNA follows: TGTGCCAGCAGAGGGCGGCTAAGGGCTGGGGCCAACGTCCTGACTTTC. It yields the protein CASRGRLRAGANVLTF. Combining the CDR3 with reference TRBV2 and TRBJ2-6 gives the whole variable domain EPEVTQTPSHQVTQMGQEVILRCVPISNHLYFYWYRQILGQKVEFLVSFYNNEISEKSEIFDDQFSVERPDGSNFTLKIRSTKLEDSAMYFCASRGRLRAGANVLTFGAGSRLTVL.

This clonotype occurred a few times. The chain links TRBV14 to TRBJ1-1; 7 nucleotides match TRBD1. V lost 0 bases, J lost 2 bases, and 6 bases stayed unmatched. This CDR3 is 16 amino acids long. CDR1 and CDR2 (germline): SGHDN, FVKESK. The CDR3 reads CASSQDTGAVNTEAFF. The CDR3 bases are TGTGCCAGCAGCCAAGATACAGGGGCCGTCAACACTGAAGCTTTCTTT.

Many counts were recorded for this clonotype. The chain joins TRBV15 to TRBJ1-2; D perhaps matches TRBD1 (6 bases). Germline V lookup: CDR1 LNHNV, CDR2 YYDKDF (reference sequence). V lost 1 base and J 8 bases, leaving 11 bases between the germline ends. This CDR3 is 13 amino acids long. CDR3 protein: CATSRGGGVGYTF. Written as DNA, the CDR3 is TGTGCCACCAGCAGAGGGGGGGGCGTCGGCTACACCTTC.

This clonotype was detected a few times. The V call is TRBV7-2, the J call TRBJ2-3, with 8 bases aligning to TRBD1. After removal of 3 bases from V and 6 bases from J, the junction contained 14 bases not matched to a gene. CDR3 length: 17 amino acids. Germline V CDR1 and CDR2: SGHTA, FQGNSA. The CDR3 sequence is CASSFIGGTGFADTQYF. DNA of the CDR3: TGTGCCAGCAGCTTTATTGGGGGGACAGGCTTCGCGGATACGCAGTATTTT.

The chain links TRBV20-1 to TRBJ2-7, with 8 nucleotides matching TRBD2. Germline V lookup: CDR1 DFQATT, CDR2 SNEGSKA (reference sequence). V shed 6 bases and J 3 bases; nucleotides not matched to a gene: 16. The length of the CDR3 is 16 residues. Here the CDR3 DNA reads TGCAGTGCCCTTCCGGGAGGGCCCCGCAATCTCTACGAGCAGTACTTC. It translates to CSALPGGPRNLYEQYF.

The rearrangement joins TRBV4-1 to TRBJ1-2, with D maybe TRBD1 (6 bases). Looked up from germline, CDR1 is MGHRA and CDR2 is YSYEKL. The CDR3 runs 15 residues. V was trimmed by 3 bases and J by 6 bases, leaving 17 bases between them. The CDR3 loop is CASSQAGKGEHGYTF. The DNA of the CDR3 is TGCGCCAGCAGCCAGGCCGGGAAGGGGGAACATGGCTACACCTTC.

The sample holds a few counts of this clonotype. The J gene is TRBJ1-2, the V gene TRBV20-1; maybe TRBD1 (6 bases). The CDR3 has 14 amino acids. The V gene lost 3 bases and the J gene lost 4 bases, with 15 bases spanning the gap. Germline V gene lookup returns CDR1 DFQATT and CDR2 SNEGSKA (reference sequence). CDR3 protein: CSASQGSTSYGYTF. The CDR3 region has the DNA TGCAGTGCTAGTCAGGGGTCGACGAGCTATGGCTACACCTTC.

The chain carries TRBV20-1 and TRBJ2-5, with D maybe TRBD1 (6 bases). Deletions cut 0 bases from V and 4 bases from J, with 18 bases between. CDR1 and CDR2 (germline): DFQATT, SNEGSKA (reference sequence). The CDR3 consists of 16 residues. The CDR3 nucleotides are TGCAGTGCTAGAGATTCGGGCAGGGGAGTCGGAGAGACCCAGTACTTC. As protein: CSARDSGRGVGETQYF.

This clonotype was recorded once. The CDR3 here is CAISAVHENTEAFF. The CDR3 DNA reads TGTGCCATCAGTGCCGTACACGAGAACACTGAAGCTTTCTTT. The chain has TRBV10-3 and TRBJ1-1; D not certain. The CDR3 extends over 14 amino acids. Germline loops: CDR1 ENHRY, CDR2 SYGVKD. Trimming stripped 4 bases from V and 1 base from J, with 10 bases between.

This sequence joins TRBV6-2 or TRBV6-3 and TRBJ1-1, with D hard to call. Trimming took off 8 bases at V and 3 bases at J, with 10 bases between the two ends. Germline V lookup: CDR1 MNHEY, CDR2 SVGEGT. This CDR3 is 12 amino acids long. The CDR3 bases are TGTGCCAGCCGCGCCCGGGACACTGAAGCTTTCTTT. Translated: CASRARDTEAFF.

The rearrangement uses TRBV20-1 and TRBJ2-7, with D perhaps TRBD1 or TRBD2 (5 bases each). Germline V CDR1 and CDR2: DFQATT, SNEGSKA (reference sequence). The CDR3 loop spans 14 amino acids. Trimming shortened V by 6 bases and J by 1 base, and 16 bases separated the two germline ends. The CDR3 region has the DNA TGCAGTGCGGAGAGCTGGGGGAATTCCTACGAGCAGTACTTC. It translates to CSAESWGNSYEQYF.

This clonotype was observed a few times. The rearrangement joins TRBV6-2 or TRBV6-3 to TRBJ2-1, with 7 bases that match TRBD2. Germline V gene lookup returns CDR1 MNHEY and CDR2 SVGEGT. Trimming removed 7 bases from V and 7 bases from J; junction bases left unmatched: 7. CDR3 length: 13 residues. The CDR3 DNA reads as TGTGCCAGCAAAGCGGGGTCTCTGAATGAGCAGTTCTTC. This encodes CASKAGSLNEQFF.

This clonotype was counted between two and nine times. This sequence joins TRBV5-1 and TRBJ1-1, with 8 bases lining up with TRBD1. CDR1 and CDR2 from the germline V gene are SGHRS and YFSETQ. This CDR3 comprises 14 residues. The ends lost 6 bases at V and 3 bases at J; junction bases unmatched: 7. The CDR3 bases are TGCGCCAGCATTGATACAGGGGGTGACACTGAAGCTTTCTTT. Protein: CASIDTGGDTEAFF.

The rearrangement links TRBV29-1 to TRBJ1-2; D not certain. Germline lookup yields CDR1 SQVTM and CDR2 ANQGSEA. The CDR3 loop spans 14 amino acids. V was pared by 3 bases and J by 4 bases, with 15 bases between. The CDR3 region is CSVEEGLRGYGYTF. CDR3 nucleotide sequence: TGCAGCGTTGAGGAGGGTCTCCGGGGCTATGGCTACACCTTC.

The chain carries TRBV19 and TRBJ2-1; D might be TRBD1 (5 bases). CDR1 is LNHDA and CDR2 is SQIVND in the germline V gene (reference sequence). This CDR3 comprises 15 residues. Trimming left V 0 bases short and J 5 bases short, with 11 bases between. The DNA of the CDR3 is TGTGCCAGTAGTATAGAAAGGGGTTTCAACAATGAGCAGTTCTTC. It yields the protein CASSIERGFNNEQFF. The full variable domain, its missing parts supplied by reference TRBV19 and TRBJ2-1, is DGGITQSPKYLFRKEGQNVTLSCEQNLNHDAMYWYRQDPGQGLRLIYYSQIVNDFQKGDIAEGYSVSREKKESFPLTVTSAQKNPTAFYLCASSIERGFNNEQFFGPGTRLTVL.

This clonotype was observed a few times. The chain carries TRBV9 and TRBJ2-7; maybe TRBD1 (6 bases). Germline V lookup: CDR1 SGDLS, CDR2 YYNGEE. This CDR3 is built from 13 residues. V dropped 4 bases and J dropped 9 bases, with 17 bases sitting between them. The CDR3, as DNA: TGTGCCAGCAGCCCTGGGACATTAACCGCGCAGTACTTC. Translating gives CASSPGTLTAQYF.

This clonotype is medium-sized (0.01 to 0.1%) within its sample. The chain links TRBV25-1 to TRBJ2-3; no clear D. V was shortened by 9 bases and J by 2 bases, with 15 bases between the two germline ends. The CDR3 has 14 amino acids. Germline V gene sequence: CDR1 MGHDK, CDR2 SYGVNS. The CDR3 DNA reads as TGTGCCAGTCAATACCGGGTTTTCACAGATACGCAGTATTTT. Translated: CASQYRVFTDTQYF. The complete variable domain, with remaining parts taken from reference TRBV25-1 and TRBJ2-3, reads EADIYQTPRYLVIGTGKKITLECSQTMGHDKMYWYQQDPGMELHLIHYSYGVNSTEKGDLSSESTVSRIRTEHFPLTLESARPSHTSQYLCASQYRVFTDTQYFGPGTRLTVL.

The V gene is TRBV3-1, the J gene TRBJ1-6; D is perhaps TRBD1 (5 bases). This CDR3 has 14 amino acids. Deletions cut 0 bases from V and 10 bases from J, with 10 bases between. Germline V gene sequence: CDR1 LGHDT, CDR2 YNNKEL (reference sequence). The CDR3 DNA follows: TGTGCCAGCAGCCAAGATGACGGGGGGTCACCCCTCCACTTT. Amino acids: CASSQDDGGSPLHF.

The V call is TRBV5-6, the J call TRBJ2-5; D ambiguous. CDR1 SGHDT and CDR2 YYEEEE come from the germline V gene. Trimming took off 0 bases at V and 4 bases at J, with 10 bases between the two ends. CDR3 length: 14 amino acids. CDR3 amino acids: CASSLAARIETQYF. The CDR3 bases are TGTGCCAGCAGCTTGGCCGCCAGAATAGAGACCCAGTACTTC.

In DNA, the CDR3 is TGCGCCAGCAGCCAAGGCCTCCGATTCTCCTACAATGAGCAGTTCTTC. The encoded protein is CASSQGLRFSYNEQFF. V and J are TRBV4-1 and TRBJ2-1; D is uncertain. Per germline, CDR1 MGHRA and CDR2 YSYEKL. Trimming removed 1 base from V and 0 bases from J, with 10 bases in between. The CDR3 covers 16 residues.

This clonotype was detected once. The genes are TRBV5-1 and TRBJ1-1; D remains unclear. The germline V and J ends were trimmed by 0 bases and 4 bases, with 7 bases remaining between them. Germline V gives CDR1 SGHRS, CDR2 YFSETQ. The CDR3 is made up of 13 amino acids. The CDR3 coding sequence is TGCGCCAGCAGCTTGGAGGCAAGCACTGAAGCTTTCTTT. It specifies CASSLEASTEAFF. The variable domain in full, with the rest retrieved from reference TRBV5-1 and TRBJ1-1, is KAGVTQTPRYLIKTRGQQVTLSCSPISGHRSVSWYQQTPGQGLQFLFEYFSETQRNKGNFPGRFSGRQFSNSRSEMNVSTLELGDSALYLCASSLEASTEAFFGQGTRLTVV.

This clonotype was seen only a few times. The CDR3 nucleotides are TGTGCCAGTAGTGTTAGGCGGACAGGGTTAGATCAGCCCCAGCATTTT. Residues: CASSVRRTGLDQPQHF. The chain recombines TRBV19 with TRBJ1-5; 8 positions match TRBD1. The CDR3 totals 16 residues. Trimming removed 5 bases from V and 5 bases from J; junction bases left unmatched: 11. In germline, CDR1 is LNHDA, CDR2 SQIVND (reference sequence).

Details on this clonotype: The junction departs from the called germline gene at one end, perhaps through a read error. The chain couples TRBV14 to TRBJ1-1; 7 bases match TRBD1. The germline V gene has CDR1 SGHDN and CDR2 FVKESK. This CDR3 is 14 amino acids long. The CDR3 here is CASSQDQFNRGQVF. In nucleotides, the CDR3 is TGTGCCAGCAGCCAAGATCAATTCAATAGGGGGCAGGTCTTT.

The chain couples TRBV14 to TRBJ1-6; no definite D call. V shed 5 bases and J shed 0 bases, with 8 bases lying between them. Germline values: CDR1 SGHDN, CDR2 FVKESK. This CDR3 spans 15 amino acids. CDR3 coding DNA: TGTGCCAGCAGCTATTTAAGCTCCTATAATTCACCCCTCCACTTT. Protein sequence: CASSYLSSYNSPLHF.

This clonotype was recorded many times. V gene TRBV20-1 combines with J gene TRBJ1-5; the D is unclear. Germline-derived CDR1 and CDR2 are DFQATT and SNEGSKA (reference sequence). CDR3 length equals 15 residues. V shed 3 bases and J shed 2 bases, with 14 bases lying between them. The CDR3 loop is CSASGWFDGNQPQHF. CDR3 bases: TGCAGTGCTAGTGGTTGGTTCGACGGCAATCAGCCCCAGCATTTT.

The chain carries TRBV12-3 or TRBV12-4 and TRBJ1-3, with D tentatively TRBD1 (5 bases). Trimming pared 6 bases from V and 4 bases from J, leaving 16 bases between. CDR3 length equals 15 residues. CDR3 loop: CASSSQGRVGNTIYF. The CDR3 coding sequence is TGTGCCAGCAGCTCTCAGGGCAGGGTAGGAAACACCATATATTTT.

V and J are TRBV5-4 and TRBJ2-3; 10 bases are shared with TRBD2. CDR1 SGHNT and CDR2 YYREEE come from the germline V gene (reference sequence). The CDR3 totals 15 residues. V lost 2 bases, J lost 6 bases, and 6 bases stayed unmatched. The CDR3 sequence is CASSFDPGLADTQYF. The CDR3 nucleotides are TGTGCCAGCAGCTTTGATCCGGGACTAGCGGATACGCAGTATTTT.

This clonotype was observed once. An end of the junction differs from the germline gene, which may be a read error. V and J are TRBV5-1 and TRBJ1-1; 10 bases fit TRBD1. In germline, CDR1 is SGHRS, CDR2 YFSETQ. The CDR3 contains 15 residues. The chain's CDR3 is CANSPGTGVNTEAFF. Here the CDR3 DNA reads TGCGCCAACAGCCCCGGGACAGGGGTTAACACTGAAGCTTTCTTT.

This chain connects TRBV20-1 to TRBJ2-5; D is possibly TRBD1 or TRBD2 (5 bases each). From germline, CDR1 is DFQATT and CDR2 SNEGSKA (reference sequence). V shed 7 bases and J shed 4 bases, with 19 bases lying between them. The CDR3 contains 14 residues. CDR3 bases: TGCAGTGGTTGGGACGCGCAGACCAGAGAGACCCAGTACTTC. It yields the protein CSGWDAQTRETQYF.

V and J are TRBV5-1 and TRBJ1-2; 7 nucleotides line up with TRBD1. The CDR3 has 15 residues. Germline-derived CDR1 and CDR2 are SGHRS and YFSETQ. The V gene end was trimmed by 4 bases and the J gene end by 2 bases; junction bases not matched to a gene: 8. CDR3 nucleotides: TGCGCCAGCAGCGAGACGTCGACAGGGAACTATGGCTACACCTTC. This sequence encodes CASSETSTGNYGYTF.

V and J are TRBV25-1 and TRBJ2-7, with D maybe TRBD1 (6 bases). V lost 6 bases to trimming and J lost 0 bases, with 18 bases between them. The CDR3 is 16 residues long. CDR1 is MGHDK, CDR2 SYGVNS, per germline. The CDR3 bases are TGTGCCAGCAGCGACCAAAGACGGGACAACTCCTACGAGCAGTACTTC. It translates to CASSDQRRDNSYEQYF.